The clone carrying this T cell receptor (beta chain) was observed a handful of times. Per germline, CDR1 SNHLY and CDR2 FYNNEI. This CDR3 comprises 16 residues. The J segment lost 0 bases and the V segment lost 4 bases, leaving 5 bases of the junction unmatched. The data derive from a study of T-cell reconstitution after alpha-beta-depleted transplantation in children. Preparation of the TCRbeta library used unique molecular identifiers. One entry per CDR3 protein, called by TCRdb with MiXCR from the PCR reads. The table has approximately 590,000 distinct CDR3 sequences, about 10% seen once. The sequencing here drew on PBMCs from the stem cell graft donor, taken from the stem cell graft. This TCR came from a human donor who donated a stem cell graft to a child with acute myeloid leukemia. The chain couples TRBV2 to TRBJ2-5; TRBD2 agrees at 10 bases. The CDR3 DNA is TGTGCCAGCAGTGTCGGAACTAGCGGGAACCAAGAGACCCAGTACTTC. Its protein product is CASSVGTSGNQETQYF. Full variable domain (missing parts from reference TRBV2 and TRBJ2-5): EPEVTQTPSHQVTQMGQEVILRCVPISNHLYFYWYRQILGQKVEFLVSFYNNEISEKSEIFDDQFSVERPDGSNFTLKIRSTKLEDSAMYFCASSVGTSGNQETQYFGPGTRLLVL.